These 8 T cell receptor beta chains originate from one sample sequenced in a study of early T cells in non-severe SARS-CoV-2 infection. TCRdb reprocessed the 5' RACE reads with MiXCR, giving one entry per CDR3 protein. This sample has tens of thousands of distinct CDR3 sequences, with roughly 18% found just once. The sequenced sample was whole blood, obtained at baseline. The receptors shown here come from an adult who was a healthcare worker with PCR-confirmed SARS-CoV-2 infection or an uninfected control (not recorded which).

The CDR3 reads CAAGGRGGDEQFF. The CDR3 DNA reads TGTGCCGCAGGCGGCAGGGGCGGCGATGAGCAGTTCTTC. The genes are TRBV19 and TRBJ2-1; D may be TRBD1 (6 bases). The CDR3 totals 13 residues. The germline V gene has CDR1 LNHDA and CDR2 SQIVND (reference sequence). Trimming took off 11 bases at V and 8 bases at J, with 19 bases between the two ends.

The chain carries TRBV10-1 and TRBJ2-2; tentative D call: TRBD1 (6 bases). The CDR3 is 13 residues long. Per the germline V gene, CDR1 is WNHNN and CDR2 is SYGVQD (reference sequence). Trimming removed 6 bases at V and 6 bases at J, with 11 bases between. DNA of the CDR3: TGCGCCAGCAGACTGGACAGTTCCGGGGAGCTGTTTTTT. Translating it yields CASRLDSSGELFF.

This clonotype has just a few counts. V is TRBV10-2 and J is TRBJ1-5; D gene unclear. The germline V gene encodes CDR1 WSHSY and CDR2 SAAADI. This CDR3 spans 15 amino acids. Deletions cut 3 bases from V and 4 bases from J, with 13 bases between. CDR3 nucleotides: TGCGCCAGCAGTGAAGGCGGACCTTTTAATCAGCCCCAGCATTTT. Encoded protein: CASSEGGPFNQPQHF.

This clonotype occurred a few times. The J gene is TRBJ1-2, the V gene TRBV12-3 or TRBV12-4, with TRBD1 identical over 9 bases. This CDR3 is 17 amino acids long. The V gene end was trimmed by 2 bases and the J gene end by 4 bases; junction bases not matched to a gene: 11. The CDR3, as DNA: TGTGCCAGCAGTTTAATGGGCGGGACAGGGCCTATCTATGGCTACACCTTC. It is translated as CASSLMGGTGPIYGYTF.

CDR3 amino acids: CSVTQGALSYEQYF. The CDR3 coding sequence is TGCAGCGTGACACAGGGGGCCCTCTCCTACGAGCAGTACTTC. V and J are TRBV29-1 and TRBJ2-7; 9 bases are shared with TRBD1. The CDR3 contains 14 residues. The germline V gene has CDR1 SQVTM and CDR2 ANQGSEA. With V trimmed by 6 bases and J by 0 bases, 6 bases remained unmatched.

CDR3 residues: CSAEGGTPGSPDTQYF. DNA for the CDR3: TGCAGTGCTGAGGGGGGGACTCCTGGGAGTCCAGATACGCAGTATTTT. This chain connects TRBV20-1 to TRBJ2-3, with D maybe TRBD2 (7 bases). The CDR3 is made up of 16 amino acids. The V end was cut by 5 bases, the J end by 4 bases, with 22 bases between. In germline, CDR1 is DFQATT, CDR2 SNEGSKA (reference sequence).

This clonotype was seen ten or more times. CDR3 nucleotides: TGTGCCAGCAGTGAAGCGACCTCAAGTTGGGGAGAGCAGTACTTC. Translation: CASSEATSSWGEQYF. The V gene is TRBV6-1, the J gene TRBJ2-7; D is undetermined. The germline V gene has CDR1 MNHNS and CDR2 SASEGT. There are 15 residues in the CDR3. V gave up 0 bases and J gave up 7 bases, with 16 bases separating them.

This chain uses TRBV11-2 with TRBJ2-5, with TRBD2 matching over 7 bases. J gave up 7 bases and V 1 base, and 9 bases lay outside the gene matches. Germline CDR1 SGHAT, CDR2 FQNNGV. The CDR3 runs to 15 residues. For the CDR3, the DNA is TGTGCCAGCAGCTTAGTCCGGACGGGAGGTGGGACCCAGTACTTC. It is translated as CASSLVRTGGGTQYF.